Listed here are 6 T cell receptor beta chains from one sample, sequenced in a study of blood T cell repertoires in COVID-19. TCRdb's copy holds only in-frame clones and misses some; the assay was immunoSEQ multiplex PCR. This table holds approximately 170,000 clones, roughly nine tenths found once. What was sequenced was peripheral blood. The receptors come from a woman aged 55-70 years with COVID-19, enrolled during active disease.

The rearrangement joins TRBV9 to TRBJ1-6, with D tentatively TRBD1 (6 bases). Germline CDR1 reads SGDLS; CDR2 reads YYNGEE. The CDR3 length is 16 residues. V was clipped by 4 bases and J by 8 bases, with 19 bases between them. The CDR3 DNA follows: TGTGCCAGCAGCAGACCACAGGGTAGGGATGATTCACCCCTCCACTTT. This sequence encodes CASSRPQGRDDSPLHF.

The V call is TRBV27, the J call TRBJ1-2; D unclear. V was trimmed by 2 bases and J by 0 bases, leaving 7 bases between them. The CDR3 has 14 residues. Germline V gene sequence: CDR1 MNHEY, CDR2 SMNVEV (reference sequence). The CDR3 DNA sequence: TGTGCCAGCAGTTTACTAAGTTCTAACTATGGCTACACCTTC. Its translation: CASSLLSSNYGYTF.

This chain uses TRBV7-9 with TRBJ2-7; TRBD1 agrees at 7 bases. Germline trimming cut 5 bases from V and 0 bases from J; bases unmatched to any gene: 1. This CDR3 is built from 13 residues. Per germline, CDR1 SEHNR and CDR2 FQNEAQ (reference sequence). The CDR3 reads CASSRDSSYEQYF. The CDR3 nucleotides are TGTGCCAGCAGCCGGGACAGCTCCTACGAGCAGTACTTC.

A remark on this clone: This specimen includes other DNA sequences encoding the same CDR3. V gene TRBV9 combines with J gene TRBJ2-7; 7 bases map to TRBD1. Germline V gene sequence: CDR1 SGDLS, CDR2 YYNGEE. The CDR3 is 15 residues long. The ends lost 0 bases at V and 0 bases at J; junction bases unmatched: 3. CDR3: CASSVGSGGSYEQYF. CDR3 coding DNA: TGTGCCAGCAGCGTAGGTTCAGGGGGCTCCTACGAGCAGTACTTC.

This clone was counted a single time. The chain joins TRBV27 to TRBJ2-7; 9 bases map to TRBD2. Germline lookup yields CDR1 MNHEY and CDR2 SMNVEV (reference sequence). The CDR3 length is 16 residues. V dropped 6 bases and J dropped 3; count of bases not matched to a gene: 12. The CDR3 spells CASRQTAGGGFYEQYF. In DNA form, the CDR3 reads TGTGCCAGCAGGCAAACCGCGGGAGGGGGGTTCTACGAGCAGTACTTC.

The V call is TRBV14, the J call TRBJ2-7, with D possibly TRBD1 on 6 matching bases. CDR1 SGHDN and CDR2 FVKESK come from the germline V gene. Trimming pared 0 bases from V and 10 bases from J, leaving 16 bases between. The CDR3 contains 14 residues. The CDR3 protein is CASSQEAQGMFQYF. The CDR3 bases are TGTGCCAGCAGCCAAGAAGCACAGGGAATGTTTCAGTACTTC.